This T cell receptor (beta chain) was profiled in a study of T cells in Graves' hyperthyroidism and ophthalmopathy. The study, taken as a whole, reports: With a median lead of around 6.7 months before onset, the model predicted ophthalmopathy. Stable hyperthyroidism and ophthalmopathy were separated using 13 V-J signatures.

This clonotype was found many times. The target antigen is unknown. Authors of the study amplified TCR beta CDR3 regions from RNA transcripts. When the TCR CDR3 underwent first-round RT-PCR, the HTBI primer set was used. TCRdb re-analysed the multiplex PCR reads in MiXCR, keeping a single row per CDR3 protein. The data show about 400,000 distinct CDR3 sequences, with roughly 15% seen just once and roughly a fifth held by the top ten. Source material: blood. This clonotype was sampled from a woman aged 55 to 70 with Graves' ophthalmopathy.

CDR3 protein: CSAQREVWETQYF. In DNA form, the CDR3 reads TGCAGTGCCCAGAGAGAGGTGTGGGAGACCCAGTACTTC. The V call is TRBV20-1, the J call TRBJ2-5; D remains ambiguous. This CDR3 contains 13 residues. Germline CDR1 DFQATT, CDR2 SNEGSKA (reference sequence). Trimming removed 6 bases at V and 5 bases at J, with 16 bases between.